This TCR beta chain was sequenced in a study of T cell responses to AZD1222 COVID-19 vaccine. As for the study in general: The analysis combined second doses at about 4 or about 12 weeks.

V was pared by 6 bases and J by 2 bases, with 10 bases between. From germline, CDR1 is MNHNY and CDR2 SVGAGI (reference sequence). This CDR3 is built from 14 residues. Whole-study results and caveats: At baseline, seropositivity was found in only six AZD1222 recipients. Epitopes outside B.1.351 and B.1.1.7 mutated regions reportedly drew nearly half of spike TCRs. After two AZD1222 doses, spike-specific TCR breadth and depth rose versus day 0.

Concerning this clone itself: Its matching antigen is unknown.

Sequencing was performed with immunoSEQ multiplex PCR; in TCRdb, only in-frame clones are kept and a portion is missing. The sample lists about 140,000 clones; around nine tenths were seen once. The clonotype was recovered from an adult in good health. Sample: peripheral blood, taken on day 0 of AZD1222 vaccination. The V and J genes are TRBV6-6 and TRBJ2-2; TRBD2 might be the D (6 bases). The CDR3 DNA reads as TGTGCCAGCAGGGAGGGGATTAACACCGGGGAGCTGTTTTTT. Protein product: CASREGINTGELFF.